One sample yielded the 15 T cell receptor beta chains listed below, sequenced in a study of T cell changes during pregnancy in multiple sclerosis. Generated by immunoSEQ multiplex PCR, the TCRdb table keeps only in-frame clones and is missing some. Of roughly 14,000 clones detected, around 83% appear once; the ten largest clones hold 17%. This sample comprised CD8+ T cells from peripheral blood mononuclear cells, obtained after pregnancy. The receptors originated from a female donor in good health, enrolled as a control in a pregnancy study.

J is TRBJ2-7 and V is TRBV5-6, with D tentatively TRBD1 (6 bases). Trimming shortened V by 5 bases and J by 1 base, and 10 bases separated the two germline ends. CDR3 size: 13 residues. The germline gives CDR1 SGHDT, CDR2 YYEEEE. Written as DNA, the CDR3 is TGTGCCAGCAGTGACAGGTTGTCCTACGAGCAGTACTTC. Protein sequence: CASSDRLSYEQYF.

Turning to this clone: Other DNA variants within this sample encode the same CDR3. The gene calls are TRBV5-1 and TRBJ2-7; TRBD1 matches at 8 bases. This CDR3 contains 15 residues. Germline loops: CDR1 SGHRS, CDR2 YFSETQ. The ends lost 1 base at V and 3 bases at J; junction bases unmatched: 6. The CDR3 reads CASSLIGTGGYEQYF. In nucleotides, the CDR3 is TGCGCCAGCAGCTTGATCGGGACAGGAGGCTACGAGCAGTACTTC.

The rearrangement uses TRBV7-2 and TRBJ2-7; TRBD1 might be the D (6 bases). The CDR3 totals 14 residues. Between the trimmed V and J ends, which lost 5 bases and 3 bases, there was a span of 14 bases. Germline V CDR1 and CDR2: SGHTA, FQGNSA. The CDR3 region has the DNA TGTGCCAGCAGCGCGCGAGGGACACTCTACGAGCAGTACTTC. Residues: CASSARGTLYEQYF.

The chain has TRBV7-9 and TRBJ2-5, with TRBD2 identical over 11 bases. This CDR3 spans 16 amino acids. The germline gives CDR1 SEHNR, CDR2 FQNEAQ (reference sequence). V shed 5 bases, J shed 4 bases, and the junction held 9 bases outside the gene matches. CDR3 DNA sequence: TGTGCCAGCAGCACCGGGACTAGCGGACTCCTAGAGACCCAGTACTTC. Translating gives CASSTGTSGLLETQYF.

This clone was found once. The chain combines TRBV23-1 with TRBJ2-7; the D gene is possibly TRBD1 (6 bases). TRBV23-1 is designated an ORF whose function remains uncertain. The CDR3 is 12 amino acids. CDR3 nucleotides: TGCTCTTACCCCGGGACACCCTACGAGCAGTACTTC. Translating gives CSYPGTPYEQYF.

This clone was detected once. The rearrangement links TRBV6-4 to TRBJ2-2, with D perhaps matching TRBD1 (5 bases). The ends were cut back, 2 bases at V and 1 base at J, with 8 bases in the middle. CDR1 is MRHNA, CDR2 SNTAGT, per germline. The CDR3 is 15 residues long. The CDR3: CASSDQGGNTGELFF. The CDR3 DNA is TGTGCCAGCAGTGACCAGGGTGGGAACACCGGGGAGCTGTTTTTT.

The chain couples TRBV15 to TRBJ2-7; 9 bases map to TRBD1. Germline trimming cut 5 bases from V and 2 bases from J; bases unmatched to any gene: 4. The CDR3 totals 14 residues. Germline V gene data show CDR1 as LNHNV and CDR2 as YYDKDF (reference sequence). This chain's CDR3 is CATSGNRGPYEQYF. The CDR3 DNA follows: TGTGCCACCAGCGGGAACAGGGGGCCCTACGAGCAGTACTTC.

The chain joins TRBV9 to TRBJ2-5, with TRBD2 as a possible D gene (6 bases). Germline values: CDR1 SGDLS, CDR2 YYNGEE. The CDR3 length is 14 residues. Deletions cut 7 bases from V and 1 base from J, with 14 bases between. This CDR3 is CASGPGGGQETQYF. CDR3 bases: TGTGCCAGCGGTCCCGGGGGTGGCCAAGAGACCCAGTACTTC.

The V and J genes are TRBV19 and TRBJ2-1, with TRBD1 matching over 10 bases. After removal of 11 bases from V and 3 bases from J, the junction contained 7 bases not matched to a gene. CDR3 size: 14 residues. Per the germline V gene, CDR1 is LNHDA and CDR2 is SQIVND (reference sequence). The CDR3 DNA reads as TGTGCCTCCTCCGGGACAGGGGACTACAATGAGCAGTTCTTC. As protein: CASSGTGDYNEQFF.

This chain uses TRBV9 with TRBJ2-7; D may be TRBD2 (6 bases). CDR1 and CDR2 (germline): SGDLS, YYNGEE. CDR3 length: 15 residues. Trimming took 0 bases from V and 2 from J, leaving 12 bases between them. In DNA form, the CDR3 reads TGTGCCAGCAGCGTAGGGGGGACTTTCGCCTACGAGCAGTACTTC. Amino acids: CASSVGGTFAYEQYF. Looking up the rest from reference TRBV9 and TRBJ2-7 gives the full variable domain: DSGVTQTPKHLITATGQRVTLRCSPRSGDLSVYWYQQSLDQGLQFLIQYYNGEERAKGNILERFSAQQFPDLHSELNLSSLELGDSALYFCASSVGGTFAYEQYFGPGTRLTVT.

V gene TRBV6-4 combines with J gene TRBJ2-2, with D perhaps TRBD1 (5 bases). The CDR3 has 14 amino acids. V was trimmed by 2 bases and J by 1 base, leaving 5 bases between them. From germline, CDR1 is MRHNA and CDR2 SNTAGT. The CDR3 nucleotides read TGTGCCAGCAGTGACACAGGGAACACCGGGGAGCTGTTTTTT. Protein: CASSDTGNTGELFF.

This rearrangement joins TRBV6-1 to TRBJ2-5; D is ambiguous. Germline CDR1 MNHNS, CDR2 SASEGT. This CDR3 region has 14 residues. Deletions cut 6 bases from V and 1 base from J, with 12 bases between. As DNA, the CDR3 is TGTGCCAGCAGCCCCGACACGGTCCAAGAGACCCAGTACTTC. Protein: CASSPDTVQETQYF.

The chain recombines TRBV7-3 with TRBJ2-1, with 9 nucleotides matching TRBD2. CDR1 and CDR2 from the germline V gene are SGHTA and FQGTGA. The CDR3 covers 15 residues. V lost 5 bases, J lost 2 bases, and 4 bases stayed unmatched. CDR3 nucleotide sequence: TGTGCCAGCAGCGCCTCTAGCGGGGCCTACAATGAGCAGTTCTTC. Its translation is CASSASSGAYNEQFF.

The chain joins TRBV6-1 to TRBJ2-1; 11 bases line up with TRBD2. V dropped 8 bases and J dropped 4; count of bases not matched to a gene: 4. This CDR3 is 14 amino acids long. Germline-derived CDR1 and CDR2 are MNHNS and SASEGT. CDR3 residues: CASLRTSGYNEQFF. In DNA form, the CDR3 reads TGTGCCAGCCTCCGGACTAGCGGGTACAATGAGCAGTTCTTC.

The V call is TRBV10-2, the J call TRBJ2-2, with 11 positions matching TRBD2. The CDR3 has 17 residues. Per the germline V gene, CDR1 is WSHSY and CDR2 is SAAADI. V dropped 4 bases and J dropped 0; count of bases not matched to a gene: 4. The CDR3 sequence: CASSAGSGGANTGELFF. The CDR3, as DNA: TGCGCCAGCAGTGCGGGTAGCGGGGGGGCGAACACCGGGGAGCTGTTTTTT.